The following is a T cell receptor beta chain sequence with its context. The antigen remains undetermined. The record originates from a study of CD8+ T cells in alopecia areata. Study findings and constraints: For lesional scalp, especially alopecia totalis/universalis, clonality was higher than in normal scalp.

In each case, RNA was isolated and then reverse transcribed into cDNA as the sequencing template. Here immunoSEQ multiplex PCR was the method, and the copy in TCRdb shows in-frame clones only, minus some. The sample yields around 180,000 clones, about three fifths seen once. V was trimmed by 4 bases and J by 4 bases, leaving 14 bases between them. The CDR3 runs 14 residues. CDR1 is SGHRS and CDR2 is YFSETQ in the germline V gene. Treatment described: oral pan-JAK inhibitor, 5-10 mg twice daily. Sampling of alopecia areata patients yielded lesional scalp punch biopsies as well as peripheral blood. The sample here was CD4+ T cells sorted from blood, taken at week 24, from a patient treated with tofacitinib. The chain uses TRBV5-1 and TRBJ2-5, with D tentatively TRBD2 (6 bases). This TCR came from a human donor with alopecia areata. This CDR3 is CASSVGAAGETQYF. Written as DNA, the CDR3 is TGCGCCAGCAGCGTCGGAGCAGCGGGAGAGACCCAGTACTTC. Variable domain in full (rest from reference TRBV5-1 and TRBJ2-5): KAGVTQTPRYLIKTRGQQVTLSCSPISGHRSVSWYQQTPGQGLQFLFEYFSETQRNKGNFPGRFSGRQFSNSRSEMNVSTLELGDSALYLCASSVGAAGETQYFGPGTRLLVL.